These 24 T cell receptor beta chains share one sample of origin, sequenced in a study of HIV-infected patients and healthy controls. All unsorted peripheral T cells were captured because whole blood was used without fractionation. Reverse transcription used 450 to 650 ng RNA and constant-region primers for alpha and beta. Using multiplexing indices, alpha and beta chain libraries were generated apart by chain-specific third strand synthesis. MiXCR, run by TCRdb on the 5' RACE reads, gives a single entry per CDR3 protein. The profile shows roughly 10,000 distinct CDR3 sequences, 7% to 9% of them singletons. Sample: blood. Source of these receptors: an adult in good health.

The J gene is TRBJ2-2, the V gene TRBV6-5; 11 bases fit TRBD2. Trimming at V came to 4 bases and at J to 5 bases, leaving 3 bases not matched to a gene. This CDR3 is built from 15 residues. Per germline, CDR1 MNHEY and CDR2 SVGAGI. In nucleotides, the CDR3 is TGTGCCAGCAGTTTAGCGGGGGGGGGAACCGGGGAGCTGTTTTTT. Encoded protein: CASSLAGGGTGELFF.

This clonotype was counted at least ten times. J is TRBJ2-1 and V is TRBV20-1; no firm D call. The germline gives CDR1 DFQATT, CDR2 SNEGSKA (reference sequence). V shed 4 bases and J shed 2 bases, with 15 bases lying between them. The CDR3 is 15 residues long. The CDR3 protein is CSAIRTDVPYNEQFF. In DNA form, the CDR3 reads TGCAGTGCTATCCGAACGGACGTCCCCTACAATGAGCAGTTCTTC.

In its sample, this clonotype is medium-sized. The DNA of the CDR3 is TGTGCCAGCGCTCTACTAGATTCGGCCAAAAACATTCAGTACTTC. It translates to CASALLDSAKNIQYF. The J gene is TRBJ2-4, the V gene TRBV21-1; the D call of TRBD2 is as the table states it, not checked on the DNA. TRBV21-1 is given as a pseudogene. The CDR3 consists of 15 residues.

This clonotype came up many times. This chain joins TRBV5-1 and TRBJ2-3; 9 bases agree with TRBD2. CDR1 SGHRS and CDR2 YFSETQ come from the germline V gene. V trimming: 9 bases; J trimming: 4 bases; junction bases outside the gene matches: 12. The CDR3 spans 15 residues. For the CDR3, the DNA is TGCGCCACCAAAAAGGGGGTAGCGGGAGCAGATACGCAGTATTTT. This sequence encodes CATKKGVAGADTQYF.

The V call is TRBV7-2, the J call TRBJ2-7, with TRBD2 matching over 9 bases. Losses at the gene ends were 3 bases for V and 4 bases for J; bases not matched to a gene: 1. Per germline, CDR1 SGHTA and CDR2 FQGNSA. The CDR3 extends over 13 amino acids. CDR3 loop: CASSLSGRYEQYF. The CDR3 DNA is TGTGCCAGCAGCTTGAGCGGGAGGTACGAGCAGTACTTC. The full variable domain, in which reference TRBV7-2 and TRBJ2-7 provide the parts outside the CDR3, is GAGVSQSPSNKVTEKGKDVELRCDPISGHTALYWYRQSLGQGLEFLIYFQGNSAPDKSGLPSDRFSAERTGGSVSTLTIQRTQQEDSAVYLCASSLSGRYEQYFGPGTRLTVT.

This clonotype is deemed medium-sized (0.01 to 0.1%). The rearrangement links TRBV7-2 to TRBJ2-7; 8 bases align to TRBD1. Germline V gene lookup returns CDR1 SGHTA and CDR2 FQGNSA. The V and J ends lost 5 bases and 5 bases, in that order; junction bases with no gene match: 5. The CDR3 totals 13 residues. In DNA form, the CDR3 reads TGTGCCAGCAGCCTTACGGACAGGGACGAGCAGTACTTC. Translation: CASSLTDRDEQYF.

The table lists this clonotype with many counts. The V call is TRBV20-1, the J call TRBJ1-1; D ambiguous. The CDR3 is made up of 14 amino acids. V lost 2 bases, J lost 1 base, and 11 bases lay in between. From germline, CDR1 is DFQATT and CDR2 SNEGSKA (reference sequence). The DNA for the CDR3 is TGCAGTGCTAGAACCCACGGAGAGAACACTGAAGCTTTCTTT. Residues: CSARTHGENTEAFF.

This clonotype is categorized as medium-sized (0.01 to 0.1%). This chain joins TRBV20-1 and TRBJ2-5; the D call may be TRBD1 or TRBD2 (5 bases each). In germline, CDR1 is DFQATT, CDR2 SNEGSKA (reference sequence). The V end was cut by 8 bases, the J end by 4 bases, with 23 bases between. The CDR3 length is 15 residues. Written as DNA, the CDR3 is TGCAGTACTCGACTCCCCGAGGGGATCGGAGAGACCCAGTACTTC. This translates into CSTRLPEGIGETQYF.

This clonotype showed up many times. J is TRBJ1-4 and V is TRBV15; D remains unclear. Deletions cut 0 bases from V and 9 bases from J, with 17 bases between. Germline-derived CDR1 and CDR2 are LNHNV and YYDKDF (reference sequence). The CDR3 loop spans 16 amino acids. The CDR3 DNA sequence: TGTGCCACCAGCAGAGATCTACAGCGTGCCATGAAAAAACTGTTTTTT. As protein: CATSRDLQRAMKKLFF.

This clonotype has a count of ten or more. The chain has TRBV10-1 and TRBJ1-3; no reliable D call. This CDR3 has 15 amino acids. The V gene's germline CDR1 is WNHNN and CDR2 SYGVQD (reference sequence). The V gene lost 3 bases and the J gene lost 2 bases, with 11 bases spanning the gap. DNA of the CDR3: TGCGCCAGCAGTGATCGGTTTGGGACTGGAAACACCATATATTTT. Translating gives CASSDRFGTGNTIYF.

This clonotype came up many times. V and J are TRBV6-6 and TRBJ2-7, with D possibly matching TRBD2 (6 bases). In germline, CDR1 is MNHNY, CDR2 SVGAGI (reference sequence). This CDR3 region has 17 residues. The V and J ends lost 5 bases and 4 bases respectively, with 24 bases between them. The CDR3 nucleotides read TGTGCCAGCAGTCATATTCTCCGCGGGGCAGGTAATTACGAGCAGTACTTC. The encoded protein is CASSHILRGAGNYEQYF.

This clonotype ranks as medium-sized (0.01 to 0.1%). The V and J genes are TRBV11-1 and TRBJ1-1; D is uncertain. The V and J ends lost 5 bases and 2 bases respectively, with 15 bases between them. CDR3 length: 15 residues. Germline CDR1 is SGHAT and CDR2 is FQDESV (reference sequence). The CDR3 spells CASSPRRNGNTEAFF. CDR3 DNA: TGTGCCAGCAGCCCCCGTAGGAACGGCAACACTGAAGCTTTCTTT.

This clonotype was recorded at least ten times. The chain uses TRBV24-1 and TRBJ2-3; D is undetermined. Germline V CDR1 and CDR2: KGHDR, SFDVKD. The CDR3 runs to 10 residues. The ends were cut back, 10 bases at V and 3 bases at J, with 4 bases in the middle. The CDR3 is CATPTDTQYF. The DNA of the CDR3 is TGTGCCACACCGACAGATACGCAGTATTTT.

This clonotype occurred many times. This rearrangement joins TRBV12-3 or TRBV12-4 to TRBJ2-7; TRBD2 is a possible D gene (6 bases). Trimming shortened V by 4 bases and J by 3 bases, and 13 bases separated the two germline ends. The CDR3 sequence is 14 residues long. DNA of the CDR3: TGTGCCAGCAGTTGGCCAGGGCGGGACTACGAGCAGTACTTC. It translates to CASSWPGRDYEQYF.

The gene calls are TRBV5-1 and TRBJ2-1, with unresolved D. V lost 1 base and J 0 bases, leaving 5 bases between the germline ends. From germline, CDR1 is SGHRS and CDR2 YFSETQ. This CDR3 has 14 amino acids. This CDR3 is CASSLSSSYNEQFF. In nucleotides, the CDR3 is TGCGCCAGCAGCTTGTCCAGCTCCTACAATGAGCAGTTCTTC.

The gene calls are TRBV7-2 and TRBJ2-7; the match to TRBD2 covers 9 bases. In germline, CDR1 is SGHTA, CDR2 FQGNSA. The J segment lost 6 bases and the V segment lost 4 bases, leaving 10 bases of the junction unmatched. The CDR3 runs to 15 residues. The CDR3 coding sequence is TGTGCCAGCAGCTGGAGGCGGGAGGGCCTAGGCGAGCAGTACTTC. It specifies CASSWRREGLGEQYF.

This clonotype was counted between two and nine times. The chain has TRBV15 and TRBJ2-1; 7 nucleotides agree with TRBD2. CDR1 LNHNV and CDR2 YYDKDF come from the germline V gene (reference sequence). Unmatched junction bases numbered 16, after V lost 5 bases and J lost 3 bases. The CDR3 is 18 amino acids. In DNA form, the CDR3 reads TGTGCCACCAGCTCACGATACCGGGGGAGGGCCCTCTACAATGAGCAGTTCTTC. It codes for CATSSRYRGRALYNEQFF. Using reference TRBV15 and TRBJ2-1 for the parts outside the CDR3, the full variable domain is DAMVIQNPRYQVTQFGKPVTLSCSQTLNHNVMYWYQQKSSQAPKLLFHYYDKDFNNEADTPDNFQSRRPNTSFCFLDIRSPGLGDTAMYLCATSSRYRGRALYNEQFFGPGTRLTVL.

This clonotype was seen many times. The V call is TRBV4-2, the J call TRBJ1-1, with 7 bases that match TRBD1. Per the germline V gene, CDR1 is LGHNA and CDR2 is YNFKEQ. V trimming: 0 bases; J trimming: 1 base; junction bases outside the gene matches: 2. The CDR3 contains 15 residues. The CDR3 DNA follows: TGTGCCAGCAGCCAAGAGGGGACAGAGAACACTGAAGCTTTCTTT. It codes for CASSQEGTENTEAFF.

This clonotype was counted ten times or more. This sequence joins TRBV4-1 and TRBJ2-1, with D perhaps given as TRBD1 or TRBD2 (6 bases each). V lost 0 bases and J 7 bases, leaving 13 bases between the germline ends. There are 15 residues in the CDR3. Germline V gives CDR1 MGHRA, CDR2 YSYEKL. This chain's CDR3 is CASSQDEGGWNEQFF. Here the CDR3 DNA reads TGCGCCAGCAGCCAAGATGAAGGGGGGTGGAATGAGCAGTTCTTC.

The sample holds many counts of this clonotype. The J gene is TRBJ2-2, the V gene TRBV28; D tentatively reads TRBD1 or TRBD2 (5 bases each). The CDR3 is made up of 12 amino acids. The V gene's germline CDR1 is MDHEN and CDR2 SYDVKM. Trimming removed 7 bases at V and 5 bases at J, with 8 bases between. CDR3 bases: TGTGCCAGCATGGGGGAGACCGGGGAGCTGTTTTTT. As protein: CASMGETGELFF.

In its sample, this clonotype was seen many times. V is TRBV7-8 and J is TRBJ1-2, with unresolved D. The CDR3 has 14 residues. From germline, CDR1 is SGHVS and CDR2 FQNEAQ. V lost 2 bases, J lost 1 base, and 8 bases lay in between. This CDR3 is CASSLSSFNYGYTF. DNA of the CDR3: TGTGCCAGCAGCTTATCCAGTTTTAACTATGGCTACACCTTC.

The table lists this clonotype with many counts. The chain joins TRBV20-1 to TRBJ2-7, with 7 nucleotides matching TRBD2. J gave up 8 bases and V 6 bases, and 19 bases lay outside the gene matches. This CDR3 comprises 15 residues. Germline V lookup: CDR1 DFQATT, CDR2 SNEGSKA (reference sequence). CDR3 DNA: TGCAGTGCGGACAATGACGCGGGAGAGCGCCGGAAGCAGTACTTC. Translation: CSADNDAGERRKQYF.

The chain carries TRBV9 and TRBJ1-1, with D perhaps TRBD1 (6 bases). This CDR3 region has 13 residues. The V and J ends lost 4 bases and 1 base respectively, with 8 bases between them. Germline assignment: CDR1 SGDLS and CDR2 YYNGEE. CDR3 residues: CASSIRGNTEAFF. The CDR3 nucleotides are TGTGCCAGCAGCATCAGGGGGAACACTGAAGCTTTCTTT.

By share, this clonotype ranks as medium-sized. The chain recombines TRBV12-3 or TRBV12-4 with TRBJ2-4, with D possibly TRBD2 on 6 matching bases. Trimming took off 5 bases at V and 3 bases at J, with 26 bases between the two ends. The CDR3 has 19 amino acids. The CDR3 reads CASSPSGVARSGGKNIQYF. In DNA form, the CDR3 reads TGTGCCAGCAGTCCCTCGGGGGTAGCCCGATCCGGAGGCAAAAACATTCAGTACTTC.